These 13 T cell receptor beta chains originate from one sample sequenced in a study of response to subunit inactivated influenza vaccine. TCRdb reprocessed the RT-PCR reads via MiXCR and lists one record per CDR3 protein. The table has hundreds of thousands of distinct CDR3 sequences, about a sixth seen once. The sequencing used PBMCs from blood, collected 12 days after vaccination. These receptors originate from a man aged 50 to 59 who received an inactivated influenza vaccine.

The table lists this clonotype with many counts. CDR3: CASSQTDSTYNEQFF. CDR3 bases: TGCGCCAGCAGCCAGACCGACTCAACCTACAATGAGCAGTTCTTC. The rearrangement joins TRBV4-3 to TRBJ2-1; D unclear. Looked up from germline, CDR1 is LGHNA and CDR2 is YSLEER. The CDR3 runs 15 residues. V lost 3 bases to trimming and J lost 2 bases, with 11 bases between them.

The gene calls are TRBV15 and TRBJ2-7; D gene uncertain. The CDR3 is made up of 15 amino acids. Trimming took 0 bases from V and 2 from J, leaving 11 bases between them. Germline CDR1 reads LNHNV; CDR2 reads YYDKDF (reference sequence). The CDR3 reads CATSRDLSQTYEQYF. The DNA for the CDR3 is TGTGCCACCAGCAGAGACCTCTCACAAACCTACGAGCAGTACTTC.

This clonotype was seen only a few times. V usage is TRBV6-1 and J usage is TRBJ2-3; 8 bases are a match to TRBD2. The CDR3 has 14 residues. The V segment lost 7 bases and the J segment 4 bases; nucleotides outside the gene matches: 7. Germline-derived CDR1 and CDR2 are MNHNS and SASEGT. CDR3 in DNA: TGTGCCAGCAAAAGCATGGGACTAGCAGATACGCAGTATTTT. It encodes CASKSMGLADTQYF.

CDR3 coding DNA: TGCAGTGTGGAGGCTAGCGAGCGAGAGACCCAGTACTTC. Translating it yields CSVEASERETQYF. The chain couples TRBV20-1 to TRBJ2-5; D may be TRBD2 (6 bases). CDR3 length: 13 amino acids. Germline V gene data show CDR1 as DFQATT and CDR2 as SNEGSKA (reference sequence). Trimming took off 7 bases at V and 4 bases at J, with 16 bases between the two ends.

The chain employs TRBV12-3 or TRBV12-4 and TRBJ2-3; 9 nucleotides line up with TRBD2. V was pared by 2 bases and J by 0 bases, with 3 bases of the junction left unmatched. The CDR3 has 16 amino acids. CDR3 bases: TGTGCCAGCAGTTTAAGCGGGGGGAGCAGCACAGATACGCAGTATTTT. Amino acids: CASSLSGGSSTDTQYF.

This chain joins TRBV2 and TRBJ2-7; a possible D gene is TRBD1 (5 bases). This CDR3 has 13 amino acids. Trimming pared 6 bases from V and 2 bases from J, leaving 11 bases between. Looked up from germline, CDR1 is SNHLY and CDR2 is FYNNEI. CDR3 amino acids: CASRSDSPYEQYF. The CDR3 coding sequence is TGTGCCAGCAGATCCGACAGTCCCTACGAGCAGTACTTC. Full variable domain (remainder filled in from reference TRBV2 and TRBJ2-7): EPEVTQTPSHQVTQMGQEVILRCVPISNHLYFYWYRQILGQKVEFLVSFYNNEISEKSEIFDDQFSVERPDGSNFTLKIRSTKLEDSAMYFCASRSDSPYEQYFGPGTRLTVT.

This clonotype appeared a few times. The CDR3 protein is CASSTGQGVPGELFF. In nucleotides, the CDR3 is TGTGCCAGCAGCACGGGACAGGGGGTCCCCGGGGAGCTGTTTTTT. J is TRBJ2-2 and V is TRBV9; 11 bases line up with TRBD1. The J segment lost 6 bases and the V segment lost 4 bases, leaving 5 bases of the junction unmatched. The CDR3 contains 15 residues. Germline lookup yields CDR1 SGDLS and CDR2 YYNGEE.

Only a few counts were recorded for this clonotype. The chain is built from TRBV4-2 and TRBJ2-2; weak D call: TRBD2 (5 bases). Germline lookup yields CDR1 LGHNA and CDR2 YNFKEQ. This CDR3 contains 17 residues. Trimming pared 0 bases from V and 5 bases from J, leaving 16 bases between. CDR3 nucleotides: TGTGCCAGCAGCCAAGATTGGTCCGGGATCGGGACCGGGGAGCTGTTTTTT. Translating it yields CASSQDWSGIGTGELFF.

The chain combines TRBV18 with TRBJ2-3; TRBD1 matches at 8 bases. CDR1 and CDR2 from the germline V gene are KGHSH and LQKENI. CDR3 size: 15 residues. V lost 3 bases and J lost 3; bases outside the gene matches: 5. The CDR3 loop reads CASSPRTGWTDTQYF. The DNA for the CDR3 is TGTGCCAGCTCACCTCGGACAGGGTGGACAGATACGCAGTATTTT.

This clonotype was observed a few times. V usage is TRBV7-2 and J usage is TRBJ2-1; D tentatively reads TRBD1 or TRBD2 (5 bases each). The CDR3 contains 17 residues. Trimming took 5 bases from V and 0 from J, leaving 17 bases between them. From germline, CDR1 is SGHTA and CDR2 FQGNSA. CDR3 in amino acids: CASSRQPPGPSYNEQFF. For the CDR3, the DNA is TGTGCCAGCAGCCGTCAGCCCCCGGGACCCTCCTACAATGAGCAGTTCTTC.

The V gene is TRBV7-9, the J gene TRBJ2-7; 10 bases match TRBD2. The CDR3 sequence is 16 residues long. Trimming at V came to 0 bases and at J to 3 bases, leaving 5 bases not matched to a gene. Germline CDR1 SEHNR, CDR2 FQNEAQ (reference sequence). CDR3 DNA: TGTGCCAGCAGCTTAGCGAAGATAGCGGGGGGCTACGAGCAGTACTTC. Its translation is CASSLAKIAGGYEQYF.

The chain is built from TRBV3-1 and TRBJ2-1; 11 nucleotides align to TRBD2. The J segment lost 7 bases and the V segment lost 1 base, leaving 9 bases of the junction unmatched. Germline lookup yields CDR1 LGHDT and CDR2 YNNKEL (reference sequence). The CDR3 is 17 residues long. Here the CDR3 DNA reads TGTGCCAGCAGCCAAGCGTATAGCGGGAGGGCCTTGAATGAGCAGTTCTTC. Its protein product is CASSQAYSGRALNEQFF.

The V call is TRBV20-1, the J call TRBJ2-2, with 7 bases that match TRBD2. The J segment lost 5 bases and the V segment lost 6 bases, leaving 18 bases of the junction unmatched. The germline V gene encodes CDR1 DFQATT and CDR2 SNEGSKA (reference sequence). The CDR3 runs 17 residues. In DNA, the CDR3 is TGCAGTGCCCCACGGGGAGCGGGGCGTCTTCCAACCGGGGAGCTGTTTTTT. Translated, it gives CSAPRGAGRLPTGELFF.